The 25 T cell receptor beta chains below were found in one sample sequenced in a study of blood T cell repertoires in COVID-19. The table came from immunoSEQ multiplex PCR; TCRdb's copy has only in-frame clones and leaves some out. Counted here are approximately 440,000 clones, 88% occurring once; the ten biggest clones make up roughly 12%. The source material was peripheral blood. These receptors were obtained from a woman between 50 and 59 years old with COVID-19, enrolled during active disease.

This rearrangement joins TRBV5-8 to TRBJ1-2; 9 nucleotides match TRBD1. Germline CDR1 and CDR2: SGHTS and YDEGEE. The CDR3 totals 17 residues. After removal of 1 base from V and 6 bases from J, the junction contained 13 bases not matched to a gene. The CDR3: CASSLTGGVRIANGYTF. The DNA for the CDR3 is TGTGCCAGCAGCTTGACAGGGGGCGTAAGGATAGCGAATGGCTACACCTTC.

The genes are TRBV6-5 and TRBJ2-5; D uncertain. This CDR3 has 13 residues. The germline V gene has CDR1 MNHEY and CDR2 SVGAGI. Trimming left V 5 bases short and J 4 bases short, with 11 bases between. CDR3 nucleotides: TGTGCCAGCAGTCAGGTCCCCCTAGAGACCCAGTACTTC. Amino acid sequence: CASSQVPLETQYF.

The chain combines TRBV5-1 with TRBJ1-4; tentative D call: TRBD1 (6 bases). Germline loops: CDR1 SGHRS, CDR2 YFSETQ. The CDR3 sequence is 15 residues long. V lost 0 bases, J lost 8 bases, and 14 bases lay in between. CDR3 sequence reads: CASSLGPQGKEKLFF. The DNA of the CDR3 is TGCGCCAGCAGCTTGGGGCCTCAGGGGAAGGAAAAACTGTTTTTT.

J is TRBJ2-5 and V is TRBV19; tentatively, D is TRBD1 (5 bases). CDR3 length equals 14 residues. The germline gives CDR1 LNHDA, CDR2 SQIVND (reference sequence). V was pared by 5 bases and J by 5 bases, with 15 bases between. The DNA of the CDR3 is TGTGCCAGTAGTTCCTCAGGGAAATCGGAGACCCAGTACTTC. It translates to CASSSSGKSETQYF.

The rearrangement uses TRBV28 and TRBJ1-5; TRBD1 might be the D (5 bases). V was clipped by 8 bases and J by 4 bases, with 15 bases between them. Germline V CDR1 and CDR2: MDHEN, SYDVKM. The CDR3 is 14 amino acids. As DNA, the CDR3 is TGTGCCAGCTACTCGGGAGGGGCGAATCAGCCCCAGCATTTT. Its protein is CASYSGGANQPQHF.

The gene calls are TRBV3-1 (or the pseudogene TRBV3-2) and TRBJ2-7, with D perhaps TRBD1 (6 bases). There are 16 residues in the CDR3. V lost 5 bases to trimming and J lost 6 bases, with 23 bases between them. Per germline, CDR1 LGHDT and CDR2 YNNKEL (reference sequence). CDR3 in DNA: TGTGCCAGCAGCACTTCGACCGGGACACCTAACAGCGAGCAGTACTTC. This translates into CASSTSTGTPNSEQYF.

The chain couples TRBV28 to TRBJ1-1; D is unclear. The germline gives CDR1 MDHEN, CDR2 SYDVKM. This CDR3 is 12 amino acids long. The V end was cut by 2 bases, the J end by 14 bases, with 15 bases between. DNA of the CDR3: TGTGCCAGCAGTTTAGGCAGTTTGGGAGCCTTCTTT. Its protein is CASSLGSLGAFF.

This chain uses TRBV10-2 with TRBJ2-7; TRBD1 might be the D (5 bases). CDR3 size: 12 residues. The germline V gene has CDR1 WSHSY and CDR2 SAAADI. V lost 7 bases, J lost 2 bases, and 9 bases lay in between. CDR3 coding DNA: TGCGCCAGCACAGGGAACACCTACGAGCAGTACTTC. Its translation: CASTGNTYEQYF.

V and J are TRBV3-1 (or the pseudogene TRBV3-2) and TRBJ1-6, with D perhaps TRBD1 (6 bases). CDR1 is LGHDT and CDR2 is YNNKEL in the germline V gene (reference sequence). V was cut by 3 bases and J by 10 bases, with 16 bases left in between. This CDR3 contains 15 residues. The DNA of the CDR3 is TGTGCCAGCAGCCAGACCCCCCAGGGGAAGTCACCCCTCCACTTT. Translation gives CASSQTPQGKSPLHF.

The genes are TRBV2 and TRBJ2-1, with 10 bases matching TRBD2. Germline V CDR1 and CDR2: SNHLY, FYNNEI. The CDR3 runs to 15 residues. Trimming at V came to 4 bases and at J to 4 bases, leaving 4 bases not matched to a gene. CDR3 bases: TGTGCCAGCAGTGGGGCTAGCGGGGGATACAATGAGCAGTTCTTC. This translates into CASSGASGGYNEQFF.

The chain has TRBV29-1 and TRBJ1-2, with 10 bases matching TRBD1. V lost 7 bases, J lost 2 bases, and 7 bases stayed unmatched. Germline V gene data show CDR1 as SQVTM and CDR2 as ANQGSEA. The CDR3 runs to 14 residues. The CDR3 sequence is CSAETGGGNYGYTF. The CDR3 bases are TGCAGCGCCGAGACAGGGGGCGGAAACTATGGCTACACCTTC.

CDR3 amino acids: CASNRGYRAGELFF. In DNA form, the CDR3 reads TGTGCCAGCAACCGCGGGTATAGGGCCGGGGAGCTGTTTTTT. The chain employs TRBV19 and TRBJ2-2; D may be TRBD2 (5 bases). V was clipped by 9 bases and J by 6 bases, with 17 bases between them. Germline V lookup: CDR1 LNHDA, CDR2 SQIVND (reference sequence). The CDR3 contains 14 residues.

This chain links TRBV29-1 with TRBJ1-2, with 7 nucleotides matching TRBD1. The CDR3 runs 12 residues. The germline V gene encodes CDR1 SQVTM and CDR2 ANQGSEA. The junction had 3 bases not matched to a gene; V was cut back by 8 bases and J by 0 bases. The CDR3 nucleotides are TGCAGCTTTGGACAGGCTAACTATGGCTACACCTTC. The encoded protein is CSFGQANYGYTF.

This clone has just one count. The J gene is TRBJ1-6, the V gene TRBV5-1, with D unresolved. Trimming left V 4 bases short and J 8 bases short, with 13 bases between. Germline V gene lookup returns CDR1 SGHRS and CDR2 YFSETQ. The CDR3 length is 14 residues. Here the CDR3 reads CASSRRVRDSPLHF. CDR3 DNA: TGCGCCAGCAGCCGGCGGGTTAGGGATTCACCCCTCCACTTT.

This sequence joins TRBV6-1 and TRBJ1-2; tentative D call: TRBD1 (5 bases). Germline V gives CDR1 MNHNS, CDR2 SASEGT. This CDR3 contains 12 residues. Trimming took off 2 bases at V and 6 bases at J, with 7 bases between the two ends. Here the CDR3 DNA reads TGTGCCAGCAGTGAACAGGGAAATGGCTACACCTTC. Translated, it gives CASSEQGNGYTF.

The chain uses TRBV11-3 and TRBJ2-7; D might be TRBD1 (6 bases). The germline V gene encodes CDR1 SGHNT and CDR2 YENEEA. The CDR3 runs 14 residues. V lost 5 bases and J lost 0, with 11 bases in between. The CDR3 DNA reads TGTGCCAGCAGCCAACAGGGTAGCTCCTACGAGCAGTACTTC. Translating gives CASSQQGSSYEQYF.

This clone is a singleton in its sample. The chain joins TRBV2 to TRBJ1-2; TRBD1 is a possible D gene (5 bases). The V end was cut by 6 bases, the J end by 3 bases, with 11 bases between. This CDR3 comprises 13 residues. Germline V gives CDR1 SNHLY, CDR2 FYNNEI. This CDR3 is CASRQTDYYGYTF. The CDR3 DNA is TGTGCCAGCAGGCAGACAGACTACTATGGCTACACCTTC.

Only one count was recorded for this clone. J is TRBJ2-2 and V is TRBV6-5, with D possibly matching TRBD2 (5 bases). Germline V gene sequence: CDR1 MNHEY, CDR2 SVGAGI. Trimming removed 10 bases at V and 7 bases at J, with 19 bases between. The CDR3 runs to 14 residues. The CDR3 is CATSPSLGVGELFF. The CDR3 region has the DNA TGTGCCACCTCACCCTCGTTGGGAGTCGGGGAGCTGTTTTTT.

J is TRBJ2-7 and V is TRBV11-2; D possibly corresponds to TRBD1 (8 bases). V shed 6 bases and J shed 9 bases, with 27 bases lying between them. Germline CDR1 and CDR2: SGHAT and FQNNGV. The CDR3 length is 16 residues. The CDR3 bases are TGTGCCAGCAGTCCTATCCGACAGGGGACTACTACAAGGCAGTACTTC. It is translated as CASSPIRQGTTTRQYF. Combining the CDR3 with reference TRBV11-2 and TRBJ2-7 gives the whole variable domain EAGVAQSPRYKIIEKRQSVAFWCNPISGHATLYWYQQILGQGPKLLIQFQNNGVVDDSQLPKDRFSAERLKGVDSTLKIQPAKLEDSAVYLCASSPIRQGTTTRQYFGPGTRLTVT.

V is TRBV6-6 and J is TRBJ1-4, with 7 bases fitting TRBD1. CDR1 is MNHNY and CDR2 is SVGAGI in the germline V gene (reference sequence). The CDR3 extends over 17 amino acids. Unmatched junction bases numbered 9, after V lost 5 bases and J lost 0 bases. CDR3 amino acids: CASSLHPTGATNEKLFF. In DNA, the CDR3 is TGTGCCAGCAGTCTCCACCCTACAGGGGCAACTAATGAAAAACTGTTTTTT.

CDR3 coding DNA: TGTGCCAGCAGGACACAGGACAGGCCATCCTACGAGCAGTACTTC. Protein: CASRTQDRPSYEQYF. The chain carries TRBV6-5 and TRBJ2-7; 7 bases line up with TRBD1. Looked up from germline, CDR1 is MNHEY and CDR2 is SVGAGI. V was clipped by 6 bases and J by 1 base; unmatched bases: 9. The CDR3 extends over 15 amino acids.

V and J are TRBV6-1 and TRBJ1-4, with D tentatively TRBD1 (5 bases). Germline V CDR1 and CDR2: MNHNS, SASEGT. With 0 bases removed from V and 5 bases from J, the gap between germline ends came to 7 bases. The CDR3 sequence is 14 residues long. The CDR3 DNA sequence: TGTGCCAGCAGTGAAGCACGGGGGAATGAAAAACTGTTTTTT. Translation gives CASSEARGNEKLFF.

The chain is built from TRBV19 and TRBJ1-1; 8 bases fit TRBD1. With 4 bases clipped from V and 8 bases from J, the junction kept 9 bases outside the gene matches. The CDR3 covers 14 residues. Germline CDR1 and CDR2: LNHDA and SQIVND (reference sequence). The chain's CDR3 is CASSTFDRGPEAFF. In nucleotides, the CDR3 is TGTGCCAGTAGTACCTTTGACAGGGGCCCCGAAGCTTTCTTT.

This chain connects TRBV6-5 to TRBJ2-7, with D possibly TRBD2 on 5 matching bases. V lost 6 bases and J lost 3, with 6 bases in between. The CDR3 sequence is 11 residues long. Germline CDR1 is MNHEY and CDR2 is SVGAGI. The CDR3 DNA reads as TGTGCCAGCAGCGGACTCTACGAGCAGTACTTC. Encoded protein: CASSGLYEQYF.

The rearrangement links TRBV12-3 or TRBV12-4 to TRBJ1-2; TRBD1 aligns across 7 bases. CDR3 length: 13 amino acids. The J segment lost 5 bases and the V segment lost 5 bases, leaving 5 bases of the junction unmatched. The CDR3 coding sequence is TGTGCCAGCAGTGCCGGACAGGAATATGGCTACACCTTC. Translation gives CASSAGQEYGYTF.